This T cell receptor beta chain was observed in a study of CD8+ T cells in alopecia areata. On the study more broadly: Among treated patients, oral tofacitinib was administered at 5 to 10 mg twice daily. Dosing with tofacitinib proceeded for 6 to 18 months, followed by 6 months off drug.

The authors extracted RNA and reverse transcribed it into cDNA as the sequencing template. Data came from immunoSEQ multiplex PCR; TCRdb stores just in-frame clones and leaves some out. The table includes about 210,000 clones, approximately 47% detected once. Treatment of the sample: oral pan-JAK inhibitor, 5-10 mg twice daily. Trimming removed 4 bases from V and 4 bases from J; junction bases left unmatched: 9. CDR1 is MNHNY, CDR2 SVGAGI, per germline (reference sequence). The CDR3 spans 16 residues. The rearrangement joins TRBV6-6 to TRBJ2-2, with TRBD1 matching over 7 bases. This receptor was identified in a human donor with alopecia areata. Sample: CD4+ T cells sorted from blood, taken at approximately week 37, from a patient treated with tofacitinib. The CDR3 sequence is CASSFRGGAGTGELFF. The CDR3 DNA follows: TGTGCCAGCAGTTTCCGAGGGGGCGCGGGCACCGGGGAGCTGTTTTTT.